This TCR beta chain comes out of a study of shared clonotypes between healthy human individuals. The CDR3 contains 13 residues. The germline gives CDR1 LGHNA, CDR2 YSLEER. V was shortened by 2 bases and J by 1 base, with 4 bases between the two germline ends. Naivety among CD8 cells was defined by CD45RO negativity and positive CCR7 selection, thereby excluding terminally differentiated effector memory CD45RA+ cells. Clones were read by immunoSEQ multiplex PCR, and TCRdb kept only the in-frame ones, dropping some. The data contain about 2.1 million clones, around 93% of them seen just once; the ten biggest clones take up approximately 1.6%.

The sequence came from a man between 18 and 29 years old in good health. Some clones in this sample may be carry-over from other donors' samples. The J gene is TRBJ2-3, the V gene TRBV4-3; D remains ambiguous. The sample comprised naive CD8+ T cells from PBMCs. The CDR3 DNA is TGCGCCAGCAGCCAAATGGGCACAGATACGCAGTATTTT. It codes for CASSQMGTDTQYF.